This T cell receptor (beta chain) was recovered during a study of blood T cell repertoires in COVID-19. CDR3 length equals 13 residues. The V end lost 3 bases, the J end lost 5 bases, and 10 bases lay between the germline ends. Germline CDR1 is KGHSH and CDR2 is LQKENI. This table comes from immunoSEQ multiplex PCR, and its TCRdb copy is limited to in-frame clones, with some not included. This sample has 180,000 or so clones, with roughly 85% found just once. The sequencing input was peripheral blood. The V call is TRBV18, the J call TRBJ1-2; D is perhaps TRBD1 (5 bases). This receptor was obtained from a man aged 55-75 years with acute or convalescent COVID-19. In DNA form, the CDR3 reads TGTGCCAGCTCACCGCTTACAGGTTATGGCTACACCTTC. Translating gives CASSPLTGYGYTF.